These 30 T cell receptor beta chains were all obtained from the same sample, sequenced in a study of Graves' ophthalmopathy and Graves' hyperthyroidism. RNA transcripts were the source from which TCR beta CDR3 regions were amplified. In the first round, RT-PCR was carried out with HTBI primers, and a multiplex PCR formed the second round. TCRdb reprocessed the multiplex PCR reads via MiXCR and lists one record per CDR3 protein. The table includes about 480,000 distinct CDR3 sequences, over 13% detected once. The sequencing input was blood. The receptors here all came from a woman aged 25 to 39 with Graves' ophthalmopathy.

This clonotype was observed at least ten times. The rearrangement uses TRBV28 and TRBJ2-7; possible D gene TRBD1, 7 bases. V shed 6 bases and J shed 3 bases, with 24 bases lying between them. CDR1 is MDHEN, CDR2 SYDVKM, per germline. The CDR3 sequence is 17 residues long. CDR3: CASSTGVKGTVGYEQYF. The CDR3 bases are TGTGCCAGCAGCACAGGGGTGAAGGGGACTGTGGGCTACGAGCAGTACTTC.

This clonotype has ten or more counts. The chain couples TRBV5-1 to TRBJ2-7; 13 nucleotides match TRBD2. The CDR3 spans 17 residues. The germline CDR1 and CDR2 sequences are SGHRS and YFSETQ. The trim removed 0 bases at V and 1 base at J, leaving 4 bases unmatched. For the CDR3, the DNA is TGCGCCAGCAGCTTGGGACTAGCGGGAGGAGAATCCTACGAGCAGTACTTC. As protein: CASSLGLAGGESYEQYF. Supplemented by reference TRBV5-1 and TRBJ2-7, the full variable domain reads KAGVTQTPRYLIKTRGQQVTLSCSPISGHRSVSWYQQTPGQGLQFLFEYFSETQRNKGNFPGRFSGRQFSNSRSEMNVSTLELGDSALYLCASSLGLAGGESYEQYFGPGTRLTVT.

The chain joins TRBV28 to TRBJ2-2, with a possible D match to TRBD2 (6 bases). This CDR3 has 14 residues. V was pared by 7 bases and J by 5 bases, with 14 bases between. Germline V gives CDR1 MDHEN, CDR2 SYDVKM. CDR3 nucleotides: TGTGCCAGCATCCCTAGCGCGGAGACCGGGGAGCTGTTTTTT. It translates to CASIPSAETGELFF.

This clonotype occurred many times. The J gene is TRBJ2-2, the V gene TRBV20-1; the D is unclear. The CDR3 has 15 residues. Germline lookup yields CDR1 DFQATT and CDR2 SNEGSKA (reference sequence). Trimming removed 3 bases at V and 4 bases at J, with 15 bases between. The CDR3, as DNA: TGCAGTGCTAGCCGCCGGTCTTACGCCACCGGGGAGCTGTTTTTT. Translated, it gives CSASRRSYATGELFF.

This clonotype has ten or more counts. The V gene is TRBV25-1, the J gene TRBJ2-5; 10 bases agree with TRBD1. There are 16 residues in the CDR3. V lost 1 base and J lost 7; bases outside the gene matches: 9. CDR1 is MGHDK, CDR2 SYGVNS, per germline. CDR3 in DNA: TGTGCCAGCAGTGAATTGGGTTTGGGACAGGGGCGGACCCAGTACTTC. Translated: CASSELGLGQGRTQYF.

For this clonotype: Being one base from a much bigger clone, this may be a read error. The chain recombines TRBV6-2 or TRBV6-3 with TRBJ1-1; D gene uncertain. The length of the CDR3 is 13 residues. Germline V gene data show CDR1 as MNHEY and CDR2 as SVGEGT. Trimming took off 2 bases at V and 4 bases at J, with 8 bases between the two ends. The CDR3 DNA sequence: TGTGCCAGCAGTTACCGTGCAGGCACTGAAGCTTTCTTT. Protein: CASSYRAGTEAFF.

This clonotype was observed a handful of times. V usage is TRBV5-6 and J usage is TRBJ1-2; a weak D match, TRBD1 (5 bases). The V end lost 4 bases, the J end lost 2 bases, and 12 bases lay between the germline ends. From germline, CDR1 is SGHDT and CDR2 YYEEEE. The CDR3 is 14 residues long. CDR3 protein: CASSRMTDNYGYTF. The CDR3 DNA reads as TGTGCCAGCAGCCGGATGACAGACAACTATGGCTACACCTTC.

The V and J genes are TRBV6-1 and TRBJ1-5; D possibly corresponds to TRBD1 (6 bases). Germline V gene sequence: CDR1 MNHNS, CDR2 SASEGT. Trimming removed 7 bases at V and 5 bases at J, with 12 bases between. The CDR3 is made up of 13 amino acids. The DNA for the CDR3 is TGTGCCAGCAAGGAGGAGGGGGATCAGCCCCAGCATTTT. Translation: CASKEEGDQPQHF.

Points on this clonotype: The conserved final phenylalanine or tryptophan is absent from the CDR3, which likely points to a read error. The genes are TRBV27 and TRBJ1-2; D gene ambiguous. Per germline, CDR1 MNHEY and CDR2 SMNVEV (reference sequence). This CDR3 comprises 13 residues. With 0 bases removed from V and 4 bases from J, the gap between germline ends came to 6 bases. The CDR3 bases are TGTGCCAGCAGTTTATCCCCAGCCTATGGCTACACCTAC. Translated, it gives CASSLSPAYGYTY.

At least ten counts were recorded for this clonotype. This chain connects TRBV11-2 to TRBJ1-1, with D unresolved. Germline lookup yields CDR1 SGHAT and CDR2 FQNNGV. This CDR3 has 11 residues. V lost 8 bases and J 11 bases, leaving 15 bases between the germline ends. CDR3 nucleotide sequence: TGTGCCAGCCAATCCGGGGAGTGGGCTTTCTTT. Translating gives CASQSGEWAFF.

In its sample, this clonotype was seen many times. The gene calls are TRBV12-3 or TRBV12-4 and TRBJ1-2, with D possibly being TRBD1 (5 bases). This CDR3 region has 11 residues. V was shortened by 5 bases and J by 7 bases, with 8 bases between the two germline ends. The CDR3 DNA reads as TGTGCCAGCAGTGTCGGGGGTGGCTACACCTTC. Amino acid sequence: CASSVGGGYTF.

This clonotype was seen at least ten times. J is TRBJ2-7 and V is TRBV7-2; D is perhaps TRBD1 (5 bases). This CDR3 comprises 13 residues. The ends were cut back, 4 bases at V and 3 bases at J, with 10 bases in the middle. CDR1 is SGHTA, CDR2 FQGNSA, per germline. In nucleotides, the CDR3 is TGTGCCAGCAGCTCTAACAGGTACTACGAGCAGTACTTC. It translates to CASSSNRYYEQYF.

This clonotype was seen ten or more times. The V gene is TRBV29-1, the J gene TRBJ1-1; the D is unclear. This CDR3 region has 13 residues. With 4 bases removed from V and 0 bases from J, the gap between germline ends came to 9 bases. From germline, CDR1 is SQVTM and CDR2 ANQGSEA. CDR3 sequence (DNA): TGCAGCGTTGGTGGCAGGATGAACACTGAAGCTTTCTTT. Its protein product is CSVGGRMNTEAFF.

This clonotype has a count of ten or more. The rearrangement links TRBV28 to TRBJ2-7; D is unresolved. There are 16 residues in the CDR3. Germline V CDR1 and CDR2: MDHEN, SYDVKM. The V gene lost 2 bases and the J gene lost 7 bases, with 21 bases spanning the gap. The CDR3 DNA reads as TGTGCCAGCAGTTTACATCTCGTTGATCTCTGGGGTGAGCAGTACTTC. Its protein is CASSLHLVDLWGEQYF.

The V gene is TRBV30, the J gene TRBJ1-5; no definite D call. Germline lookup yields CDR1 GTSNPN and CDR2 SVGIG (reference sequence). The CDR3 covers 15 residues. V lost 2 bases and J lost 4, with 15 bases in between. CDR3 protein: CAWSPPLKGNQPQHF. As DNA, the CDR3 is TGTGCCTGGAGTCCCCCTTTAAAAGGGAATCAGCCCCAGCATTTT.

This clonotype was seen ten or more times. The CDR3 sequence: CASSLALGGLNTGELFF. In DNA form, the CDR3 reads TGTGCCAGCAGTTTAGCACTAGGGGGCTTGAACACCGGGGAGCTGTTTTTT. This chain uses TRBV12-3 or TRBV12-4 with TRBJ2-2, with 7 bases identical to TRBD1. This CDR3 is 17 amino acids long. With V trimmed by 0 bases and J by 1 base, 5 bases remained unmatched.

This clonotype has ten or more counts. The V gene is TRBV7-2, the J gene TRBJ2-5; 12 bases are a match to TRBD2. Germline trimming cut 4 bases from V and 8 bases from J; bases unmatched to any gene: 8. This CDR3 is built from 15 residues. The germline gives CDR1 SGHTA, CDR2 FQGNSA. The CDR3: CASSSGLAGTRTQYF. Here the CDR3 DNA reads TGTGCCAGCAGCTCGGGACTAGCGGGCACGCGTACCCAGTACTTC. Full variable domain (rest looked up from reference TRBV7-2 and TRBJ2-5): GAGVSQSPSNKVTEKGKDVELRCDPISGHTALYWYRQSLGQGLEFLIYFQGNSAPDKSGLPSDRFSAERTGGSVSTLTIQRTQQEDSAVYLCASSSGLAGTRTQYFGPGTRLLVL.

V is TRBV6-2 or TRBV6-3 and J is TRBJ2-2, with 8 positions matching TRBD1. With 4 bases clipped from V and 5 bases from J, the junction kept 0 bases outside the gene matches. CDR3 length: 13 residues. Germline CDR1 is MNHEY and CDR2 is SVGEGT. CDR3: CASSWDRTGELFF. DNA of the CDR3: TGTGCCAGCAGTTGGGACAGGACCGGGGAGCTGTTTTTT.

The CDR3 bases are TGTGCCAGCAGCCAATCGGACAGCAACACTGAAGCTTTCTTT. Its translation is CASSQSDSNTEAFF. The chain joins TRBV3-1 to TRBJ1-1, with D tentatively TRBD1 (6 bases). Deletions cut 2 bases from V and 2 bases from J, with 9 bases between. CDR3 length: 14 amino acids. CDR1 is LGHDT, CDR2 YNNKEL, per germline (reference sequence). The full variable domain, completed using reference TRBV3-1 and TRBJ1-1, is DTAVSQTPKYLVTQMGNDKSIKCEQNLGHDTMYWYKQDSKKFLKIMFSYNNKELIINETVPNRFSPKSPDKAHLNLHINSLELGDSAVYFCASSQSDSNTEAFFGQGTRLTVV.

Ten or more counts support this clonotype. This chain links TRBV28 with TRBJ2-7; the match to TRBD1 covers 7 bases. The CDR3 consists of 14 residues. J gave up 3 bases and V 5 bases, and 7 bases lay outside the gene matches. CDR1 and CDR2 (germline): MDHEN, SYDVKM. In DNA, the CDR3 is TGTGCCAGCAGTCTGGACAGGAGATTCTACGAGCAGTACTTC. Residues: CASSLDRRFYEQYF.

This clonotype was counted ten times or more. The chain couples TRBV3-1 to TRBJ2-1, with D possibly matching TRBD2 (5 bases). The ends were cut back, 3 bases at V and 6 bases at J, with 15 bases in the middle. Germline loops: CDR1 LGHDT, CDR2 YNNKEL (reference sequence). This CDR3 is built from 15 residues. The CDR3 DNA reads TGTGCCAGCAGCCAGGTCCTTGAGGGATTCAATGAGCAGTTCTTC. Protein product: CASSQVLEGFNEQFF.

This clonotype was seen repeatedly, ten times or more. V is TRBV6-5 and J is TRBJ1-1, with D uncertain. Germline CDR1 reads MNHEY; CDR2 reads SVGAGI. CDR3 length equals 13 residues. V was cut by 9 bases and J by 0 bases, with 11 bases left in between. DNA for the CDR3: TGTGCCAGTAAACAAGAGATGAACACTGAAGCTTTCTTT. It translates to CASKQEMNTEAFF.

Many counts were recorded for this clonotype. The chain joins TRBV11-2 to TRBJ1-1; D is unclear. Germline loops: CDR1 SGHAT, CDR2 FQNNGV. Deletions cut 5 bases from V and 11 bases from J, with 12 bases between. The CDR3 runs to 11 residues. Here the CDR3 reads CASSPFGWAFF. In DNA, the CDR3 is TGTGCCAGCAGCCCCTTTGGATGGGCTTTCTTT. Drawing the rest from reference TRBV11-2 and TRBJ1-1, the complete variable domain is EAGVAQSPRYKIIEKRQSVAFWCNPISGHATLYWYQQILGQGPKLLIQFQNNGVVDDSQLPKDRFSAERLKGVDSTLKIQPAKLEDSAVYLCASSPFGWAFFGQGTRLTVV.

About this clonotype itself: The conserved phenylalanine or tryptophan normally closing the CDR3 is absent here, so this likely arose from a read error. The DNA is omitted, as the CDR3 cannot be located on it reliably, and the CDR3 follows TCRdb's listing. This chain uses TRBV15 with TRBJ2-7; the table's D call, TRBD1, has no DNA check behind it. From its first to its last residue, the CDR3 has 15 amino acids. CDR1 and CDR2 (germline): LNHNV, YYDKDF (reference sequence). The CDR3 region is CATSEGTGSSYEQWL.

In this sample, this clonotype turned up many times. The CDR3 DNA sequence: TGTGCCAGCAGTTACAGGCACGAGCAGTACTTC. This gives the protein CASSYRHEQYF. This chain uses TRBV6-5 with TRBJ2-7; D call uncertain. V dropped 2 bases and J dropped 5 bases, with 4 bases sitting between them. The CDR3 is 11 residues long. Germline CDR1 reads MNHEY; CDR2 reads SVGAGI.

The genes are TRBV30 and TRBJ2-7; TRBD1 matches at 11 bases. Germline loops: CDR1 GTSNPN, CDR2 SVGIG (reference sequence). With 0 bases clipped from V and 4 bases from J, the junction kept 14 bases outside the gene matches. The CDR3 is 18 residues long. CDR3 DNA sequence: TGTGCCTGGAGTGTAGGAGGACAGGGGGCGATTGGGCGTTACGAGCAGTACTTC. Translation gives CAWSVGGQGAIGRYEQYF.

This clonotype was counted ten times or more. The chain links TRBV12-3 or TRBV12-4 to TRBJ1-2; D not certain. The CDR3 contains 15 residues. Trimming left V 1 base short and J 4 bases short, with 13 bases between. CDR3 loop: CASSLGAPGGYGYTF. The CDR3 DNA is TGTGCCAGCAGTTTAGGGGCACCGGGAGGCTATGGCTACACCTTC.

In this sample, this clonotype turned up a few times. Here the CDR3 reads CASSVTGGANGELFF. CDR3 nucleotide sequence: TGTGCCAGCAGCGTGACAGGGGGCGCGAACGGGGAGCTGTTTTTT. The V call is TRBV9, the J call TRBJ2-2, with 10 bases aligning to TRBD1. Germline trimming cut 2 bases from V and 7 bases from J; bases unmatched to any gene: 5. This CDR3 is built from 15 residues. CDR1 is SGDLS, CDR2 YYNGEE, per germline.

In its sample, this clonotype was seen many times. V is TRBV7-2 and J is TRBJ1-6, with a possible D match to TRBD1 (5 bases). The CDR3 has 16 amino acids. Germline-derived CDR1 and CDR2 are SGHTA and FQGNSA. Trimming pared 1 base from V and 6 bases from J, leaving 13 bases between. This CDR3 reads CASSLGYGGANSPLHF. The CDR3 DNA follows: TGTGCCAGCAGCTTAGGATATGGCGGGGCTAATTCACCCCTCCACTTT.

The sample holds many counts of this clonotype. The chain couples TRBV24-1 to TRBJ1-2; the match to TRBD1 covers 7 bases. V shed 4 bases and J 4 bases; nucleotides not matched to a gene: 17. This CDR3 comprises 18 residues. Germline CDR1 KGHDR, CDR2 SFDVKD. DNA for the CDR3: TGTGCCACCAGTGACAAACTAACTTCCAGGGGGACACTCTATGGCTACACCTTC. The encoded protein is CATSDKLTSRGTLYGYTF.